A single sample is the source of the 29 T cell receptor beta chains below, sequenced in a study of shared clonotypes between healthy human individuals. Terminally differentiated effector memory CD45RA+ cells were left out of the naive CD8 fraction, which was CD45RO-negative and positively selected for CCR7. Here immunoSEQ multiplex PCR was the method, and the copy in TCRdb shows in-frame clones only, minus some. The data show around 2.1 million clones, with approximately 94% seen just once and 1.7% held by the top ten. The sample taken for sequencing was naive CD8+ T cells from PBMCs. These receptor sequences come from a man younger than 30 in good health. Some clones in this sample may be carry-over from other donors' samples.

The V gene is TRBV9, the J gene TRBJ2-3, with TRBD2 matching over 10 bases. This CDR3 spans 16 amino acids. Germline V gene data show CDR1 as SGDLS and CDR2 as YYNGEE. Losses at the gene ends were 3 bases for V and 6 bases for J; bases not matched to a gene: 10. The CDR3 nucleotides read TGTGCCAGCAGCGGGTTAACTAGCGGGGTCCAGGATACGCAGTATTTT. Translated: CASSGLTSGVQDTQYF.

The CDR3 region is CASSHSVRNYNEQFF. The CDR3 DNA sequence: TGCGCCAGCAGCCACAGCGTCAGGAACTACAATGAGCAGTTCTTC. The chain links TRBV4-1 to TRBJ2-1; no firm D call. From germline, CDR1 is MGHRA and CDR2 YSYEKL. Trimming removed 3 bases from V and 3 bases from J, with 12 bases in between. The CDR3 sequence is 15 residues long.

The chain couples TRBV9 to TRBJ2-7; 7 positions agree with TRBD1. CDR1 and CDR2 (germline): SGDLS, YYNGEE. J lost 0 bases, V lost 3 bases, and 3 bases had no gene match. This CDR3 spans 14 amino acids. Written as DNA, the CDR3 is TGTGCCAGCAGCGAGGGGGACAGCTCCTACGAGCAGTACTTC. This codes for CASSEGDSSYEQYF.

The chain links TRBV28 to TRBJ2-3, with D maybe TRBD2 (6 bases). V was pared by 5 bases and J by 8 bases, with 14 bases between. The germline gives CDR1 MDHEN, CDR2 SYDVKM. There are 13 residues in the CDR3. The CDR3 protein is CASSLQLRGTQYF. CDR3 sequence (DNA): TGTGCCAGCAGTCTCCAATTGCGGGGTACGCAGTATTTT.

This clone was seen only once. The chain combines TRBV7-9 with TRBJ2-1; 8 bases match TRBD2. With V trimmed by 5 bases and J by 5 bases, 11 bases remained unmatched. The germline V gene encodes CDR1 SEHNR and CDR2 FQNEAQ (reference sequence). The CDR3 runs 16 residues. This chain's CDR3 is CASSLIGAGVDNEQFF. The CDR3 DNA is TGTGCCAGCAGCCTTATCGGAGCGGGAGTAGACAATGAGCAGTTCTTC.

This clone showed up just a few times. The chain combines TRBV7-9 with TRBJ2-1, with D tentatively TRBD2 (5 bases). CDR3 size: 12 residues. The germline V and J ends were trimmed by 4 bases and 14 bases, with 15 bases remaining between them. CDR1 and CDR2 from the germline V gene are SEHNR and FQNEAQ (reference sequence). The CDR3 nucleotides read TGTGCCAGCAGCTACCTGGCGGGCCGGGAGTTCTTC. Protein sequence: CASSYLAGREFF.

The rearrangement uses TRBV28 and TRBJ1-1, with D unclear. The CDR3 runs 16 residues. With 7 bases removed from V and 7 bases from J, the gap between germline ends came to 25 bases. Germline CDR1 reads MDHEN; CDR2 reads SYDVKM. DNA of the CDR3: TGTGCCAGCACCCCGGGTTGGGGTCTAACTAACGGTGAAGCTTTCTTT. This codes for CASTPGWGLTNGEAFF.

The chain combines TRBV19 with TRBJ2-1, with TRBD1 matching over 8 bases. The V segment lost 5 bases and the J segment 4 bases; nucleotides outside the gene matches: 7. The CDR3 contains 15 residues. Germline CDR1 is LNHDA and CDR2 is SQIVND (reference sequence). Here the CDR3 DNA reads TGTGCCAGTAGTTTGGGACAGGATCTTTACAATGAGCAGTTCTTC. As protein: CASSLGQDLYNEQFF.

The chain has TRBV15 and TRBJ2-3; 12 bases align to TRBD2. Germline V CDR1 and CDR2: LNHNV, YYDKDF (reference sequence). Trimming took 7 bases from V and 3 from J; bases not matched to a gene: 2. There are 14 residues in the CDR3. The CDR3 region is CATKGTSGTDTQYF. DNA for the CDR3: TGTGCCACCAAGGGGACTAGCGGGACAGATACGCAGTATTTT.

The chain couples TRBV5-1 to TRBJ2-1; 12 nucleotides agree with TRBD2. The CDR3 loop spans 16 amino acids. Germline CDR1 and CDR2: SGHRS and YFSETQ. Unmatched junction bases numbered 9, after V lost 3 bases and J lost 8 bases. The CDR3 nucleotides are TGCGCCAGCAGCTCCTTCGGACTAGCGGGAAGGGATGAGCAGTTCTTC. It codes for CASSSFGLAGRDEQFF.

The V and J genes are TRBV28 and TRBJ2-7; D not resolved. Germline V CDR1 and CDR2: MDHEN, SYDVKM. V was cut by 4 bases and J by 3 bases, with 16 bases left in between. The CDR3 covers 15 residues. The CDR3 sequence: CASSSDEEALYEQYF. CDR3 in DNA: TGTGCCAGCAGTTCCGATGAAGAGGCCCTCTACGAGCAGTACTTC.

V is TRBV7-2 and J is TRBJ2-5; D might be TRBD1 (6 bases). Per germline, CDR1 SGHTA and CDR2 FQGNSA. This CDR3 is 18 amino acids long. Trimming left V 5 bases short and J 1 base short, with 23 bases between. The CDR3 here is CASSRLAGARFGQETQYF. CDR3 sequence (DNA): TGTGCCAGCAGCCGATTGGCAGGGGCTAGATTCGGCCAAGAGACCCAGTACTTC.

This sequence joins TRBV30 and TRBJ1-2; D might be TRBD1 (5 bases). There are 14 residues in the CDR3. Germline assignment: CDR1 GTSNPN and CDR2 SVGIG (reference sequence). V was pared by 2 bases and J by 1 base, with 11 bases between. CDR3 coding DNA: TGTGCCTGGAGTCTAGACAGCCTTAACTATGGCTACACCTTC. Encoded protein: CAWSLDSLNYGYTF.

The gene calls are TRBV6-4 and TRBJ1-1; D not certain. The CDR3 sequence is 14 residues long. Germline V gene data show CDR1 as MRHNA and CDR2 as SNTAGT. With 6 bases removed from V and 1 base from J, the gap between germline ends came to 12 bases. The CDR3 loop reads CASRQSSRNTEAFF. The CDR3 DNA reads TGTGCCAGCAGGCAGTCTTCCCGGAACACTGAAGCTTTCTTT.

The chain joins TRBV4-2 to TRBJ1-2, with D unclear. Germline V gene lookup returns CDR1 LGHNA and CDR2 YNFKEQ. The length of the CDR3 is 17 residues. Trimming left V 1 base short and J 3 bases short, with 18 bases between. The CDR3 here is CASSQADVPLEDYGYTF. CDR3 nucleotide sequence: TGTGCCAGCAGCCAAGCCGATGTACCCCTTGAGGACTATGGCTACACCTTC.

CDR3: CASSLDLYGQNTEAFF. The DNA for the CDR3 is TGTGCCAGCAGCTTAGATTTATACGGCCAGAACACTGAAGCTTTCTTT. V gene TRBV7-6 combines with J gene TRBJ1-1; no reliable D call. Per the germline V gene, CDR1 is SGHVS and CDR2 is FNYEAQ. This CDR3 has 16 amino acids. V lost 1 base and J lost 1, with 13 bases in between.

The V call is TRBV6-5, the J call TRBJ1-2; maybe TRBD1 (5 bases). Between the trimmed V and J ends, which lost 4 bases and 6 bases, there was a span of 21 bases. Germline loops: CDR1 MNHEY, CDR2 SVGAGI. CDR3 size: 16 residues. The CDR3 DNA sequence: TGTGCCAGCAGTTCCCCTTCGTGGGGCGGTCAAAATGGCTACACCTTC. Amino acids: CASSSPSWGGQNGYTF.

The rearrangement joins TRBV15 to TRBJ2-3; tentative D call: TRBD2 (6 bases). The CDR3 contains 16 residues. The germline CDR1 and CDR2 sequences are LNHNV and YYDKDF (reference sequence). The V gene lost 1 base and the J gene lost 0 bases, with 11 bases spanning the gap. CDR3 sequence: CATSRASTRSTDTQYF. The CDR3 DNA reads TGTGCCACCAGCAGAGCCTCGACTAGAAGCACAGATACGCAGTATTTT.

The chain joins TRBV5-1 to TRBJ2-3; 10 nucleotides align to TRBD2. Germline CDR1 and CDR2: SGHRS and YFSETQ. With V trimmed by 3 bases and J by 6 bases, 13 bases remained unmatched. The CDR3 loop spans 17 amino acids. The CDR3 is CASSSASGSPTRDTQYF. The CDR3 DNA follows: TGCGCCAGCAGCTCTGCTAGCGGGAGTCCCACGAGGGATACGCAGTATTTT. The variable domain in full, completed from reference TRBV5-1 and TRBJ2-3, reads KAGVTQTPRYLIKTRGQQVTLSCSPISGHRSVSWYQQTPGQGLQFLFEYFSETQRNKGNFPGRFSGRQFSNSRSEMNVSTLELGDSALYLCASSSASGSPTRDTQYFGPGTRLTVL.

J is TRBJ2-1 and V is TRBV5-1, with a weak D call TRBD2 (6 bases). V lost 4 bases and J lost 7, with 15 bases in between. The CDR3 runs 14 residues. Germline assignment: CDR1 SGHRS and CDR2 YFSETQ. CDR3 sequence reads: CASSVEGRGNEQFF. CDR3 sequence (DNA): TGCGCCAGCAGCGTGGAGGGGAGAGGAAATGAGCAGTTCTTC.

The genes are TRBV7-8 and TRBJ2-3; weak D call: TRBD2 (5 bases). Germline loops: CDR1 SGHVS, CDR2 FQNEAQ. Trimming took off 2 bases at V and 0 bases at J, with 12 bases between the two ends. The CDR3 loop spans 16 amino acids. The CDR3 sequence: CASSLKRAASTDTQYF. CDR3 DNA sequence: TGTGCCAGCAGCTTAAAGAGGGCGGCTAGCACAGATACGCAGTATTTT.

The rearrangement uses TRBV9 and TRBJ2-1, with TRBD2 matching 11 bases. V dropped 0 bases and J dropped 3; count of bases not matched to a gene: 2. Germline lookup yields CDR1 SGDLS and CDR2 YYNGEE. This CDR3 region has 16 residues. Here the CDR3 DNA reads TGTGCCAGCAGCGTAGGGGGACTAGCGGTCTACAATGAGCAGTTCTTC. Translated, it gives CASSVGGLAVYNEQFF.

The V call is TRBV5-4, the J call TRBJ2-6; D gene unclear. The CDR3 is 14 amino acids. Germline V CDR1 and CDR2: SGHNT, YYREEE (reference sequence). V shed 4 bases and J shed 4 bases, with 9 bases lying between them. DNA of the CDR3: TGTGCCAGCAGCCAGTTACCCGGGGCCAACGTCCTGACTTTC. Amino acid sequence: CASSQLPGANVLTF.

In this sample, this clone turned up once. The V and J genes are TRBV27 and TRBJ2-5, with D possibly being TRBD2 (5 bases). V lost 8 bases to trimming and J lost 2 bases, with 15 bases between them. The germline gives CDR1 MNHEY, CDR2 SMNVEV (reference sequence). This CDR3 comprises 14 residues. CDR3 sequence: CASGGAVGQETQYF. CDR3 sequence (DNA): TGTGCCAGCGGAGGAGCGGTCGGGCAAGAGACCCAGTACTTC.

As regards this clone: Distinct nucleotide sequences in the sample also encode this CDR3. V gene TRBV7-9 combines with J gene TRBJ2-2; D remains ambiguous. This CDR3 spans 12 amino acids. Germline CDR1 SEHNR, CDR2 FQNEAQ (reference sequence). The V end lost 1 base, the J end lost 5 bases, and 2 bases lay between the germline ends. CDR3 coding DNA: TGTGCCAGCAGCTTAGGGACCGGGGAGCTGTTTTTT. It specifies CASSLGTGELFF.

The V gene is TRBV11-2, the J gene TRBJ1-5; no definite D call. The V and J ends lost 1 base and 4 bases respectively, with 11 bases between them. Per germline, CDR1 SGHAT and CDR2 FQNNGV. This CDR3 comprises 15 residues. The CDR3 here is CASSLGGSMNQPQHF. In nucleotides, the CDR3 is TGTGCCAGCAGCTTAGGTGGGTCCATGAATCAGCCCCAGCATTTT.

A few counts support this clone. This chain links TRBV7-9 with TRBJ2-4, with D perhaps matching TRBD1 (8 bases). The germline V gene has CDR1 SEHNR and CDR2 FQNEAQ (reference sequence). The CDR3 has 16 amino acids. V lost 5 bases to trimming and J lost 8 bases, with 22 bases between them. The CDR3: CASSPGQGGLGDIQYF. The CDR3 DNA follows: TGTGCCAGCAGCCCAGGACAGGGAGGGCTTGGGGACATTCAGTACTTC.

CDR3 residues: CASSYMGVKETQYF. DNA for the CDR3: TGTGCCAGCAGTTATATGGGGGTGAAGGAGACCCAGTACTTC. The genes are TRBV6-5 and TRBJ2-5; D might be TRBD1 or TRBD2, each matching 5 bases. Germline V gene lookup returns CDR1 MNHEY and CDR2 SVGAGI. V lost 3 bases, J lost 5 bases, and 13 bases lay in between. This CDR3 region has 14 residues.

The rearrangement joins TRBV4-3 to TRBJ1-1; D unresolved. Trimming cost V 0 bases and J 7 bases, with 12 bases left between them. The CDR3 runs to 14 residues. Germline-derived CDR1 and CDR2 are LGHNA and YSLEER. The CDR3 here is CASSQDGEAGEAFF. The DNA for the CDR3 is TGCGCCAGCAGCCAAGATGGGGAGGCCGGTGAAGCTTTCTTT.